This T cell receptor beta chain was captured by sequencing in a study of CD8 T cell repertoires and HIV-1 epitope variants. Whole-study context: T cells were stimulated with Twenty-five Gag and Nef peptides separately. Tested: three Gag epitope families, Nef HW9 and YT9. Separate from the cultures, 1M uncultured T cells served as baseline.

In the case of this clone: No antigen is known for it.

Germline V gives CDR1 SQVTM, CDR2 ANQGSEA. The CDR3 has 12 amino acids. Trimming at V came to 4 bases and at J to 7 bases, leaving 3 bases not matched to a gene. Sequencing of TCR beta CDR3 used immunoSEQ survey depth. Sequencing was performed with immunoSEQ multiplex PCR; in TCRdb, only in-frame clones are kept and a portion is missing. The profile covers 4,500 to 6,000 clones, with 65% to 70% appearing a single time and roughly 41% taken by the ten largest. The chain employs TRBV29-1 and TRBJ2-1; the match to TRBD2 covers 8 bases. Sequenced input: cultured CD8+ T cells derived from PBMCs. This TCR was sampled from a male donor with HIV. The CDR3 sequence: CSVAERENEQFF. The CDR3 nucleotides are TGCAGCGTTGCTGAGCGGGAGAATGAGCAGTTCTTC.